One sample yielded the 17 T cell receptor beta chains listed below, sequenced in a study of blood T cell repertoires in COVID-19. Only in-frame clones appear in the TCRdb table, and some are missing; sequencing was by immunoSEQ multiplex PCR. The table includes approximately 220,000 clones, 84% detected once. Specimen: peripheral blood. These receptors originate from a woman in her fifties or sixties who had recovered from COVID-19.

The chain recombines TRBV20-1 with TRBJ1-2; D is possibly TRBD1 (5 bases). V shed 3 bases and J shed 2 bases, with 10 bases lying between them. Germline V gene sequence: CDR1 DFQATT, CDR2 SNEGSKA (reference sequence). There are 13 residues in the CDR3. The CDR3 DNA reads as TGCAGTGCTAGTTTGGCAGGGAACTATGGCTACACCTTC. This gives the protein CSASLAGNYGYTF.

The genes are TRBV30 and TRBJ1-4; 9 bases fit TRBD1. The V gene's germline CDR1 is GTSNPN and CDR2 SVGIG (reference sequence). Losses at the gene ends were 3 bases for V and 8 bases for J; bases not matched to a gene: 7. The CDR3 has 14 amino acids. Written as DNA, the CDR3 is TGTGCCTGGAGCCCCGGGACAGGGAGAGAAAAACTGTTTTTT. Amino acids: CAWSPGTGREKLFF. Supplemented by reference TRBV30 and TRBJ1-4, the full variable domain reads SQTIHQWPATLVQPVGSPLSLECTVEGTSNPNLYWYRQAAGRGLQLLFYSVGIGQISSEVPQNLSASRPQDRQFILSSKKLLLSDSGFYLCAWSPGTGREKLFFGSGTQLSVL.

This chain uses TRBV19 with TRBJ1-2; TRBD1 agrees at 7 bases. The CDR3 has 14 amino acids. Germline CDR1 reads LNHDA; CDR2 reads SQIVND (reference sequence). J gave up 7 bases and V 3 bases, and 8 bases lay outside the gene matches. DNA of the CDR3: TGTGCCAGTAGTATCGGACAGGCGACCGGTGGCTACACCTTC. Its protein product is CASSIGQATGGYTF.

The chain carries TRBV27 and TRBJ2-4; 16 nucleotides align to TRBD2. Germline assignment: CDR1 MNHEY and CDR2 SMNVEV (reference sequence). Losses at the gene ends were 5 bases for V and 9 bases for J; bases not matched to a gene: 4. The CDR3 is 15 residues long. For the CDR3, the DNA is TGTGCCAGCAGTGGGACTAGCGGGGGGGAGGGCATTCAGTACTTC. Its translation: CASSGTSGGEGIQYF.

CDR3 nucleotides: TGTGCCAGCAGTCTCTGGGGCGGGGCCTACGAGCAGTACTTC. It yields the protein CASSLWGGAYEQYF. This rearrangement joins TRBV27 to TRBJ2-7; maybe TRBD2 (6 bases). The V end lost 5 bases, the J end lost 2 bases, and 13 bases lay between the germline ends. The CDR3 runs 14 residues. Germline CDR1 reads MNHEY; CDR2 reads SMNVEV (reference sequence).

V is TRBV5-1 and J is TRBJ2-2; maybe TRBD1 (6 bases). The CDR3 contains 14 residues. V lost 4 bases and J lost 1, with 8 bases in between. Germline V gene data show CDR1 as SGHRS and CDR2 as YFSETQ. The CDR3 region is CASSMGQNTGELFF. CDR3 DNA sequence: TGCGCCAGCAGCATGGGACAGAACACCGGGGAGCTGTTTTTT.

V is TRBV5-1 and J is TRBJ1-2; TRBD1 aligns across 10 bases. Germline trimming cut 4 bases from V and 6 bases from J; bases unmatched to any gene: 6. Germline values: CDR1 SGHRS, CDR2 YFSETQ. The CDR3 has 14 residues. Here the CDR3 DNA reads TGCGCCAGCAGCCTGGACAGGGGGTTGGATGGCTACACCTTC. Protein sequence: CASSLDRGLDGYTF.

The chain joins TRBV6-5 to TRBJ1-5; 7 bases line up with TRBD1. The CDR3 is 14 residues long. Losses at the gene ends were 5 bases for V and 1 base for J; bases not matched to a gene: 2. Germline loops: CDR1 MNHEY, CDR2 SVGAGI. CDR3 bases: TGTGCCAGCAGTCCGGGACAGAGCAATCAGCCCCAGCATTTT. Amino acid sequence: CASSPGQSNQPQHF.

This chain connects TRBV18 to TRBJ1-4; D is undetermined. The CDR3 runs 16 residues. Trimming left V 4 bases short and J 8 bases short, with 20 bases between. CDR1 and CDR2 (germline): KGHSH, LQKENI. This CDR3 is CASSLVPPPRREKLFF. The CDR3 nucleotides read TGTGCCAGCTCACTTGTACCCCCCCCTCGGCGGGAAAAACTGTTTTTT.

The chain carries TRBV5-8 and TRBJ1-4; a possible D gene is TRBD1 (6 bases). Germline V gene sequence: CDR1 SGHTS, CDR2 YDEGEE. The CDR3 runs to 15 residues. Trimming took off 1 base at V and 4 bases at J, with 11 bases between the two ends. The CDR3 nucleotides are TGTGCCAGCAGCTTGTCAGGGGCGGGTAATGAAAAACTGTTTTTT. This codes for CASSLSGAGNEKLFF. Drawing the rest from reference TRBV5-8 and TRBJ1-4, the complete variable domain is EAGVTQSPTHLIKTRGQQATLRCSPISGHTSVYWYQQALGLGLQFLLWYDEGEERNRGNFPPRFSGRQFPNYSSELNVNALELEDSALYLCASSLSGAGNEKLFFGSGTQLSVL.

The chain recombines TRBV5-1 with TRBJ1-2; D is perhaps TRBD1 (6 bases). Trimming left V 5 bases short and J 4 bases short, with 9 bases between. The CDR3 contains 12 residues. The germline V gene has CDR1 SGHRS and CDR2 YFSETQ. This CDR3 is CASSPDSYGYTF. The CDR3 nucleotides are TGCGCCAGCAGTCCGGACAGCTATGGCTACACCTTC. Full variable domain (remainder filled in from reference TRBV5-1 and TRBJ1-2): KAGVTQTPRYLIKTRGQQVTLSCSPISGHRSVSWYQQTPGQGLQFLFEYFSETQRNKGNFPGRFSGRQFSNSRSEMNVSTLELGDSALYLCASSPDSYGYTFGSGTRLTVV.

CDR3 sequence reads: CASSVRGQGNTGELFF. The CDR3 DNA reads TGTGCCAGCAGCGTCCGGGGACAGGGGAACACCGGGGAGCTGTTTTTT. The chain employs TRBV9 and TRBJ2-2; 9 bases line up with TRBD1. V shed 2 bases and J 1 base; nucleotides not matched to a gene: 3. From germline, CDR1 is SGDLS and CDR2 YYNGEE. This CDR3 is built from 16 residues.

The chain has TRBV30 and TRBJ2-3, with 8 bases identical to TRBD2. Germline lookup yields CDR1 GTSNPN and CDR2 SVGIG (reference sequence). CDR3 length: 13 amino acids. V was pared by 4 bases and J by 6 bases, with 6 bases of the junction left unmatched. CDR3 bases: TGTGCCTGGACCGGGGGGGCCAGGGATACGCAGTATTTT. Residues: CAWTGGARDTQYF.

The J gene is TRBJ2-2, the V gene TRBV6-5; maybe TRBD1 (5 bases). Germline V lookup: CDR1 MNHEY, CDR2 SVGAGI. The CDR3 is made up of 14 amino acids. Trimming stripped 6 bases from V and 6 bases from J, with 14 bases between. CDR3 bases: TGTGCCAGCAGATCCCTCAAGGGGTCCGGGGAGCTGTTTTTT. Its translation is CASRSLKGSGELFF.

About this clone itself: The sample has other DNA sequences that encode this CDR3 too. The chain carries TRBV9 and TRBJ1-1, with a possible D match to TRBD1 (5 bases). Germline CDR1 is SGDLS and CDR2 is YYNGEE. The ends were cut back, 2 bases at V and 1 base at J, with 6 bases in the middle. This CDR3 contains 13 residues. The CDR3: CASSVQGNTEAFF. The CDR3 region has the DNA TGTGCCAGCAGCGTGCAGGGGAACACTGAAGCTTTCTTT.

This chain links TRBV19 with TRBJ1-4; 8 bases fit TRBD1. The ends lost 10 bases at V and 7 bases at J; junction bases unmatched: 11. Germline CDR1 and CDR2: LNHDA and SQIVND (reference sequence). The CDR3 consists of 14 residues. The CDR3, as DNA: TGTGCCACACGACGGACAGGGAGTAGTGAAAAACTGTTTTTT. It translates to CATRRTGSSEKLFF. Full variable domain (rest looked up from reference TRBV19 and TRBJ1-4): DGGITQSPKYLFRKEGQNVTLSCEQNLNHDAMYWYRQDPGQGLRLIYYSQIVNDFQKGDIAEGYSVSREKKESFPLTVTSAQKNPTAFYLCATRRTGSSEKLFFGSGTQLSVL.

This chain links TRBV2 with TRBJ1-2; no firm D call. V was pared by 4 bases and J by 5 bases, with 8 bases between. The CDR3 runs 12 residues. Germline loops: CDR1 SNHLY, CDR2 FYNNEI. In DNA, the CDR3 is TGTGCCAGCAGTGCCGACATGTATGGCTACACCTTC. Translated: CASSADMYGYTF.